Sequencing of this T cell receptor (beta chain) was carried out in a study of cytomegalovirus exposure and HLA in healthy donors. Study-level points and caveats: Productive status was seen about 90% or about 30% of the time for most TCR beta V segments in an earlier analysis. In a later analysis, a genetic analysis reported fewer productive-TCR N-insertions in an Asian-associated ancestry cluster than the cohort average.

Amplification used 60 Vbeta primers and 13 Jbeta primers. The data were produced by immunoSEQ multiplex PCR, yet TCRdb's version contains in-frame clones alone and is incomplete. The table includes about 200,000 clones, 70% to 80% detected once. Germline values: CDR1 SGHDN, CDR2 FVKESK. This CDR3 comprises 17 residues. The junction had 13 bases not matched to a gene; V was cut back by 2 bases and J by 6 bases. This clone was observed a few times. Antigen specificity is unknown. Sequencing input: PBMCs. The origin of this receptor is a male donor in good health and CMV-seronegative. The rearrangement links TRBV14 to TRBJ2-7, with TRBD2 identical over 10 bases. CDR3 nucleotides: TGTGCCAGCAGCCAACCTGCCGGACTAGCGGACGCCGCCGAGCAGTACTTC. The encoded protein is CASSQPAGLADAAEQYF.